The next 32 T cell receptor beta chains were all read from a single sample in a study of blood T cells in healthy people across ages. Then a second PCR, running about 6 to 11 cycles, was carried out with a sample-barcoded 5' primer and a J-beta primer mix. TCRdb independently ran MiXCR on the 5' RACE reads; one entry per CDR3 protein. The table lists roughly 900,000 distinct CDR3 sequences, 48% of them singletons, with roughly 12% in the top ten. Sample: blood. The source of these receptors is a man aged 25-45 years in good health.

This clonotype was recorded at least ten times. The DNA for the CDR3 is TGTGCCAGCAGCGCCGGGACAGAGTTTGAAGCTTTCTTT. This gives the protein CASSAGTEFEAFF. V is TRBV7-9 and J is TRBJ1-1; 7 nucleotides line up with TRBD1. The V and J ends lost 5 bases and 7 bases, in that order; junction bases with no gene match: 7. CDR3 length equals 13 residues. From germline, CDR1 is SEHNR and CDR2 FQNEAQ (reference sequence).

This clonotype came up many times. The chain joins TRBV12-3 or TRBV12-4 to TRBJ2-1; D call uncertain. Trimming took off 5 bases at V and 5 bases at J, with 7 bases between the two ends. This CDR3 has 12 amino acids. Written as DNA, the CDR3 is TGTGCCAGCAGTCGACACGACAATGAGCAGTTCTTC. Amino acids: CASSRHDNEQFF.

The sample holds one count of this clonotype. J is TRBJ1-5 and V is TRBV21-1; the table's TRBD1 call for D was not verified on the DNA. TRBV21-1 is tagged as a pseudogene. The CDR3 spans 15 residues. The CDR3 reads CASSSRQGENQPQHF. CDR3 sequence (DNA): TGTGCCAGCAGCAGCAGACAGGGGGAGAATCAGCCCCAGCATTTT.

This clonotype was seen a few times. The chain joins TRBV6-1 to TRBJ2-7, with 7 bases fitting TRBD2. TRBJ2-5 matches the DNA end more closely, so the J call is doubtful. Per the germline V gene, CDR1 is MNHNS and CDR2 is SASEGT. The CDR3 contains 18 residues. As DNA, the CDR3 is TGTGCCAGCAGCTCCAGCGGGACTATTGCCCGGAGTATGGAGACCCAGTACTTC. Protein sequence: CASSSSGTIARSMETQYF.

The chain employs TRBV2 and TRBJ2-5, with unresolved D. The length of the CDR3 is 14 residues. Deletions cut 4 bases from V and 2 bases from J, with 11 bases between. Germline V lookup: CDR1 SNHLY, CDR2 FYNNEI. This CDR3 is CASSGLTAQETQYF. DNA of the CDR3: TGTGCCAGCAGTGGGTTAACAGCTCAAGAGACCCAGTACTTC.

This chain joins TRBV6-6 and TRBJ2-3, with D maybe TRBD1 (6 bases). Germline CDR1 MNHNY, CDR2 SVGAGI (reference sequence). The CDR3 consists of 14 residues. Trimming left V 7 bases short and J 4 bases short, with 15 bases between. CDR3 region: CASTSRGGPDTQYF. The CDR3 coding sequence is TGTGCCAGCACGTCTAGAGGGGGTCCAGATACGCAGTATTTT.

This chain connects TRBV20-1 to TRBJ2-2, with a weak D call TRBD2 (5 bases). Germline CDR1 reads DFQATT; CDR2 reads SNEGSKA (reference sequence). This CDR3 has 18 residues. V dropped 5 bases and J dropped 1 base, with 23 bases sitting between them. CDR3 sequence (DNA): TGCAGTGCTCGCCCGGAGAGGGTCGCTGAACTGAACACCGGGGAGCTGTTTTTT. This codes for CSARPERVAELNTGELFF.

The chain carries TRBV5-1 and TRBJ1-5; a possible D gene is TRBD1 (5 bases). Deletions cut 5 bases from V and 4 bases from J, with 13 bases between. The CDR3 is 14 amino acids. Germline CDR1 SGHRS, CDR2 YFSETQ. The CDR3 reads CASSHGTDNQPQHF. The CDR3 nucleotides are TGCGCCAGCAGTCACGGGACGGATAATCAGCCCCAGCATTTT.

This clonotype was detected only a few times. V is TRBV10-3 and J is TRBJ1-2; weak D call: TRBD1 (5 bases). V shed 2 bases and J shed 2 bases, with 9 bases lying between them. The CDR3 is 14 amino acids. Per germline, CDR1 ENHRY and CDR2 SYGVKD. This chain's CDR3 is CAISETDKNYGYTF. CDR3 bases: TGTGCCATCAGTGAGACGGACAAGAACTATGGCTACACCTTC.

The V call is TRBV30, the J call TRBJ1-1; 8 bases are shared with TRBD1. In germline, CDR1 is GTSNPN, CDR2 SVGIG (reference sequence). With V trimmed by 3 bases and J by 6 bases, 6 bases remained unmatched. This CDR3 contains 13 residues. The CDR3 DNA sequence: TGTGCCTGGAGGCGGCAGGGGGCTCCTGAAGCTTTCTTT. Translated, it gives CAWRRQGAPEAFF.

This clonotype has just a few counts. The CDR3 is CASSRDRGTAQPQHF. DNA for the CDR3: TGTGCCAGCAGCAGGGACAGGGGAACGGCTCAGCCCCAGCATTTT. V gene TRBV7-2 combines with J gene TRBJ1-5; 10 bases line up with TRBD1. CDR3 length: 15 amino acids. CDR1 is SGHTA and CDR2 is FQGNSA in the germline V gene. After removal of 5 bases from V and 6 bases from J, the junction contained 7 bases not matched to a gene.

This clonotype was observed a handful of times. DNA of the CDR3: TGTGCCAGCAGCTACAGGGGTGCAATCTACGAGCAGTACTTC. Its protein product is CASSYRGAIYEQYF. The chain has TRBV7-9 and TRBJ2-7; 7 nucleotides align to TRBD1. This CDR3 contains 14 residues. Unmatched junction bases numbered 6, after V lost 4 bases and J lost 3 bases. Germline loops: CDR1 SEHNR, CDR2 FQNEAQ (reference sequence). The full variable domain, completed using reference TRBV7-9 and TRBJ2-7, is DTGVSQNPRHKITKRGQNVTFRCDPISEHNRLYWYRQTLGQGPEFLTYFQNEAQLEKSRLLSDRFSAERPKGSFSTLEIQRTEQGDSAMYLCASSYRGAIYEQYFGPGTRLTVT.

The rearrangement joins TRBV28 to TRBJ1-2; no firm D call. CDR3 length: 14 amino acids. The ends were cut back, 5 bases at V and 0 bases at J, with 10 bases in the middle. Germline values: CDR1 MDHEN, CDR2 SYDVKM. The CDR3 region has the DNA TGTGCCAGCAGTCCGAGTCGATCTAACTATGGCTACACCTTC. It specifies CASSPSRSNYGYTF.

Only one count was recorded for this clonotype. A much larger clonotype is one base distant, so this may be a read error. V is TRBV6-6 and J is TRBJ2-3; D not resolved. V dropped 6 bases and J dropped 6 bases, with 7 bases sitting between them. This CDR3 has 11 residues. Germline CDR1 and CDR2: MNHNY and SVGAGI (reference sequence). The CDR3 DNA is TGTGCCAGCAGACCACAGGATACGCAGTATTTT. This sequence encodes CASRPQDTQYF.

The chain carries TRBV27 and TRBJ1-2; 7 bases agree with TRBD1. CDR1 and CDR2 (germline): MNHEY, SMNVEV (reference sequence). This CDR3 has 14 residues. Germline trimming cut 2 bases from V and 7 bases from J; bases unmatched to any gene: 7. The CDR3 DNA reads TGTGCCAGCAGTTTAAGAGGGGGCCGGGGTGGCTACACCTTC. This codes for CASSLRGGRGGYTF.

V usage is TRBV20-1 and J usage is TRBJ2-2; TRBD2 matches at 7 bases. CDR3 size: 15 residues. With V trimmed by 3 bases and J by 4 bases, 8 bases remained unmatched. CDR1 DFQATT and CDR2 SNEGSKA come from the germline V gene (reference sequence). DNA of the CDR3: TGCAGTGCTAGTCCCTACAGCGGGGTCACCGGGGAGCTGTTTTTT. It yields the protein CSASPYSGVTGELFF.

This clonotype has ten or more counts. V gene TRBV5-6 combines with J gene TRBJ1-1; tentative D call: TRBD1 (6 bases). The V gene's germline CDR1 is SGHDT and CDR2 YYEEEE. V lost 6 bases, J lost 4 bases, and 13 bases lay in between. This CDR3 is 13 amino acids long. CDR3 sequence (DNA): TGTGCCAGCACTCACAGGGATAGCACTGAAGCTTTCTTT. Its protein product is CASTHRDSTEAFF.

Many counts were recorded for this clonotype. V is TRBV7-2 and J is TRBJ2-1, with TRBD1 as a possible D gene (7 bases). Between the trimmed V and J ends, which lost 2 bases and 0 bases, there was a span of 11 bases. The CDR3 consists of 16 residues. Per the germline V gene, CDR1 is SGHTA and CDR2 is FQGNSA. CDR3: CASSLQGGGSYNEQFF. The CDR3 nucleotides are TGTGCCAGCAGCTTACAGGGGGGCGGCTCCTACAATGAGCAGTTCTTC.

The chain uses TRBV6-1 and TRBJ1-2; no firm D call. V was shortened by 1 base and J by 9 bases, with 9 bases between the two germline ends. Per germline, CDR1 MNHNS and CDR2 SASEGT. This CDR3 contains 12 residues. The CDR3 DNA follows: TGTGCCAGCAGTGAAGACACTTTTCGCTACACCTTC. Translation gives CASSEDTFRYTF.

The table lists this clonotype with a few counts. V is TRBV28 and J is TRBJ1-2, with TRBD1 as a possible D gene (6 bases). Trimming stripped 5 bases from V and 2 bases from J, with 15 bases between. The CDR3 is 15 residues long. Germline lookup yields CDR1 MDHEN and CDR2 SYDVKM. CDR3 sequence reads: CASSLPTGWNYGYTF. DNA for the CDR3: TGTGCCAGCAGTCTCCCGACAGGTTGGAACTATGGCTACACCTTC.

This chain connects TRBV14 to TRBJ1-2; D is perhaps TRBD1 (6 bases). Germline values: CDR1 SGHDN, CDR2 FVKESK. This CDR3 is 15 amino acids long. Trimming took 1 base from V and 1 from J, leaving 10 bases between them. The CDR3 DNA reads as TGTGCCAGCAGCCAAGCTCCAGGGGATAACTATGGCTACACCTTC. It encodes CASSQAPGDNYGYTF. The full variable domain, its missing parts supplied by reference TRBV14 and TRBJ1-2, is EAGVTQFPSHSVIEKGQTVTLRCDPISGHDNLYWYRRVMGKEIKFLLHFVKESKQDESGMPNNRFLAERTGGTYSTLKVQPAELEDSGVYFCASSQAPGDNYGYTFGSGTRLTVV.

Notes on this clonotype: This may be a read error: a much more frequent sequence differs by one nucleotide. The chain has TRBV4-2 and TRBJ2-3; 10 nucleotides agree with TRBD2. Per the germline V gene, CDR1 is LGHNA and CDR2 is YNFKEQ. The CDR3 is made up of 16 amino acids. V shed 1 base and J 8 bases; nucleotides not matched to a gene: 9. The CDR3 nucleotides read TGTGCCAGCAGCCAAGGAGCGGGGGGGGCCCCAGGTACGCAGTATTTT. As protein: CASSQGAGGAPGTQYF.

This clonotype has only a few counts. The chain uses TRBV3-1 and TRBJ1-2; a weak D match, TRBD1 (6 bases). Germline-derived CDR1 and CDR2 are LGHDT and YNNKEL (reference sequence). The germline V and J ends were trimmed by 1 base and 6 bases, with 12 bases remaining between them. CDR3 length: 14 residues. CDR3 DNA sequence: TGTGCCAGCAGCCAAGGGAGTCAGGGGCATGGCTACACCTTC. Amino acid sequence: CASSQGSQGHGYTF.

Here the CDR3 reads CASSPQGTNTEAFF. CDR3 nucleotide sequence: TGTGCCAGCAGCCCACAGGGGACCAACACTGAAGCTTTCTTT. The V gene is TRBV12-3 or TRBV12-4, the J gene TRBJ1-1; 7 nucleotides line up with TRBD1. This CDR3 has 14 amino acids. After removal of 6 bases from V and 2 bases from J, the junction contained 6 bases not matched to a gene.

V usage is TRBV6-2 or TRBV6-3 and J usage is TRBJ2-2; D possibly corresponds to TRBD1 (5 bases). The V end was cut by 8 bases, the J end by 4 bases, with 17 bases between. The CDR3 runs to 15 residues. Germline V gene data show CDR1 as MNHEY and CDR2 as SVGEGT. Written as DNA, the CDR3 is TGTGCCAGCTTCCCTTACAGGTCAGGCACCGGGGAGCTGTTTTTT. The encoded protein is CASFPYRSGTGELFF.

This clonotype was seen a handful of times. The J gene is TRBJ2-1, the V gene TRBV12-3 or TRBV12-4, with unresolved D. Trimming removed 3 bases from V and 0 bases from J, with 9 bases in between. CDR3 length: 15 residues. The CDR3 DNA reads as TGTGCCAGCAGTTTTGTCACGGCCTCCTACAATGAGCAGTTCTTC. This sequence encodes CASSFVTASYNEQFF.

This sequence joins TRBV27 and TRBJ2-3; 9 nucleotides match TRBD2. This CDR3 is 16 amino acids long. Germline CDR1 reads MNHEY; CDR2 reads SMNVEV (reference sequence). The V gene end was trimmed by 5 bases and the J gene end by 0 bases; junction bases not matched to a gene: 6. This chain's CDR3 is CASSHLAGASTDTQYF. DNA for the CDR3: TGTGCCAGCAGTCATTTAGCGGGGGCTAGCACAGATACGCAGTATTTT.

A few counts support this clonotype. The chain is built from TRBV11-2 and TRBJ1-1, with 7 bases lining up with TRBD1. The germline V gene encodes CDR1 SGHAT and CDR2 FQNNGV. V shed 4 bases, J shed 2 bases, and the junction held 7 bases outside the gene matches. The CDR3 loop spans 15 amino acids. The CDR3 region has the DNA TGTGCCAGCAGCTCTTCCGACAGGGCTAACACTGAAGCTTTCTTT. Its protein is CASSSSDRANTEAFF.

CDR3 sequence reads: CSARYGTTSSYNEQFF. CDR3 nucleotide sequence: TGCAGTGCTAGGTACGGAACGACGAGCTCCTACAATGAGCAGTTCTTC. The rearrangement links TRBV20-1 to TRBJ2-1; D call uncertain. V dropped 3 bases and J dropped 0 bases, with 15 bases sitting between them. The CDR3 spans 16 residues. Germline V lookup: CDR1 DFQATT, CDR2 SNEGSKA (reference sequence).

In this sample, this clonotype turned up a few times. The CDR3 nucleotides read TGTGCCAGCTCTCCTATTGAAGGGGGCTCCTACGAGCAGTACTTC. This encodes CASSPIEGGSYEQYF. This chain connects TRBV18 to TRBJ2-7; maybe TRBD1 (6 bases). V was trimmed by 6 bases and J by 0 bases, leaving 15 bases between them. Germline CDR1 is KGHSH and CDR2 is LQKENI. This CDR3 is 15 amino acids long.

Only one count was recorded for this clonotype. Since a much larger clone is just one base distant, this may be a read error. The chain links TRBV27 to TRBJ2-4; D might be TRBD1 or TRBD2, each matching 5 bases. CDR3 length: 13 amino acids. Germline V gene data show CDR1 as MNHEY and CDR2 as SMNVEV (reference sequence). The ends were cut back, 6 bases at V and 4 bases at J, with 10 bases in the middle. This CDR3 reads CASSGDPKNIQYF. Written as DNA, the CDR3 is TGTGCCAGCAGCGGGGACCCGAAAAACATTCAGTACTTC.

This clonotype came up once. The chain combines TRBV5-1 with TRBJ2-5; D gene ambiguous. The CDR3 length is 14 residues. CDR1 is SGHRS and CDR2 is YFSETQ in the germline V gene. V was pared by 4 bases and J by 7 bases, with 17 bases between. The CDR3 DNA sequence: TGCGCCAGCAGCGCCGATACCCGTGGTGGGACCCAGTACTTC. Its protein product is CASSADTRGGTQYF.